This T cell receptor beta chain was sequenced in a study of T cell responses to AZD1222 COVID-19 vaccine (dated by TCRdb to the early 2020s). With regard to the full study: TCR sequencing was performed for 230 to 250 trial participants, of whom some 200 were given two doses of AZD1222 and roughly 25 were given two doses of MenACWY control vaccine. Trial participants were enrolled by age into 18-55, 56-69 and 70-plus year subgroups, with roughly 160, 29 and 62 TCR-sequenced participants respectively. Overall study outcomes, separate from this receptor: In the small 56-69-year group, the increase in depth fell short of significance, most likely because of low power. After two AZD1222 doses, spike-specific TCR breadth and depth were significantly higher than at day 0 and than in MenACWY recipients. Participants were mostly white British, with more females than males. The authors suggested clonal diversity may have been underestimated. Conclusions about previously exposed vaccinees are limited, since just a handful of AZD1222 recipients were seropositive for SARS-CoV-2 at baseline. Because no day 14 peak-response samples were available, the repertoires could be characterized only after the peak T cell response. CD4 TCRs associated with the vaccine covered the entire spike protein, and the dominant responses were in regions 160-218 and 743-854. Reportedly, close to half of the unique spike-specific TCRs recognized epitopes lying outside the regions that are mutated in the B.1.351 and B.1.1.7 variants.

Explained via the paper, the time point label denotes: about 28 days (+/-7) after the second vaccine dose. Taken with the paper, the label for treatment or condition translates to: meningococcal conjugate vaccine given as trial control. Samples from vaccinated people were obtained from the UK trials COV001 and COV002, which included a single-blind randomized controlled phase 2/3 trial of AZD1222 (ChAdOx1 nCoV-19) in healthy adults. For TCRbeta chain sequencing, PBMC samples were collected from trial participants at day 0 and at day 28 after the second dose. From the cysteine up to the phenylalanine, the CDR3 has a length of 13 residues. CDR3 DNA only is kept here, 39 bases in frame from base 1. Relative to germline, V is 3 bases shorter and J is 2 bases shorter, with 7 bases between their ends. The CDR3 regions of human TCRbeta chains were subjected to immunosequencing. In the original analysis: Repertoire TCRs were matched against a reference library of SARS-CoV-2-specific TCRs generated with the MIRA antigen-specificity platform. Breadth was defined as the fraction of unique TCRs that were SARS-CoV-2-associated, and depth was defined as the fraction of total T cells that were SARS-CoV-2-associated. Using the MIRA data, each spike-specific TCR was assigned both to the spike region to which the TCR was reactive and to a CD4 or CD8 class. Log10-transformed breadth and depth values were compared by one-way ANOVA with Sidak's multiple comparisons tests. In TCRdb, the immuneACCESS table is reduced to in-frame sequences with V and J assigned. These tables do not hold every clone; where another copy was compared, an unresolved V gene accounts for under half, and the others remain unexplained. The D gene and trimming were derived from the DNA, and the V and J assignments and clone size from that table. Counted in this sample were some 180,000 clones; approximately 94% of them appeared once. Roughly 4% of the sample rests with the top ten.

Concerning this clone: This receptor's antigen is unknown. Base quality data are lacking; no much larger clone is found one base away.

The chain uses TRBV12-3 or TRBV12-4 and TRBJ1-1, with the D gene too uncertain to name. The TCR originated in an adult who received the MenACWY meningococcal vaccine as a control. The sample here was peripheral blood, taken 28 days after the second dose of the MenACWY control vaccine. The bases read TGTGCCAGCAGTTTTAGAGGAAACACTGAAGCTTTCTTT. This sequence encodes CASSFRGNTEAFF.